Each of the 6 T cell receptor beta chains below was sequenced from the same sample in a study of cytomegalovirus exposure and HLA in healthy donors. PCR amplification relied on 60 Vbeta primers (plus 13 Jbeta primers). TCRdb keeps only in-frame clones here, not all; method: immunoSEQ multiplex PCR. Among some 120,000 clones listed, 73% were seen once. Sequenced sample: PBMCs. These receptors all come from a woman between 40 and 50 years old in good health and CMV-seronegative.

This sequence joins TRBV4-3 and TRBJ2-2, with a weak D call TRBD2 (7 bases). This CDR3 comprises 16 residues. Per germline, CDR1 LGHNA and CDR2 YSLEER. The V gene lost 0 bases and the J gene lost 4 bases, with 12 bases spanning the gap. The CDR3 spells CASSQEGGVSTGELFF. The CDR3 region has the DNA TGCGCCAGCAGCCAAGAAGGGGGGGTCTCCACCGGGGAGCTGTTTTTT.

The chain employs TRBV7-2 and TRBJ2-1, with TRBD2 matching 10 bases. V lost 5 bases to trimming and J lost 2 bases; unmatched junction nucleotides: 3. Germline V gene lookup returns CDR1 SGHTA and CDR2 FQGNSA. CDR3 size: 15 residues. CDR3 sequence (DNA): TGTGCCAGCAGCCCAGGGACTAGCGCCTACAATGAGCAGTTCTTC. It codes for CASSPGTSAYNEQFF. The entire variable domain, with the rest obtained from reference TRBV7-2 and TRBJ2-1, is as follows: GAGVSQSPSNKVTEKGKDVELRCDPISGHTALYWYRQSLGQGLEFLIYFQGNSAPDKSGLPSDRFSAERTGGSVSTLTIQRTQQEDSAVYLCASSPGTSAYNEQFFGPGTRLTVL.

V and J are TRBV6-5 and TRBJ1-1; D uncertain. In germline, CDR1 is MNHEY, CDR2 SVGAGI. The CDR3 extends over 14 amino acids. V was shortened by 2 bases and J by 4 bases, with 11 bases between the two germline ends. The CDR3 DNA follows: TGTGCCAGCAGTTACGAAGGAGGGAGCACTGAAGCTTTCTTT. Residues: CASSYEGGSTEAFF.

This clone has more than one count but fewer than ten. This sequence joins TRBV5-1 and TRBJ2-7; 7 positions agree with TRBD1. Per the germline V gene, CDR1 is SGHRS and CDR2 is YFSETQ. This CDR3 contains 14 residues. V dropped 5 bases and J dropped 4; count of bases not matched to a gene: 9. Written as DNA, the CDR3 is TGCGCCAGCAGAGGGGACAGCGCCTTATACGAGCAGTACTTC. This sequence encodes CASRGDSALYEQYF.

The rearrangement joins TRBV5-1 to TRBJ1-1; D is unresolved. The germline CDR1 and CDR2 sequences are SGHRS and YFSETQ. CDR3 length: 15 residues. V was shortened by 1 base and J by 7 bases, with 17 bases between the two germline ends. The CDR3 DNA follows: TGCGCCAGCAGCTTGAGGGTGGGAGGGTTGAATGAAGCTTTCTTT. Its protein product is CASSLRVGGLNEAFF.

The chain carries TRBV27 and TRBJ2-5; 10 positions agree with TRBD2. V trimming: 5 bases; J trimming: 2 bases; junction bases outside the gene matches: 5. Germline V gives CDR1 MNHEY, CDR2 SMNVEV (reference sequence). This CDR3 has 15 amino acids. In DNA form, the CDR3 reads TGTGCCAGCAGTCGGACTAGCGGACCTCAAGAGACCCAGTACTTC. This translates into CASSRTSGPQETQYF.